The entry below gives a single T cell receptor (beta chain) sequence along with its context. This specimen comes from a study of blood T cell repertoires in COVID-19. Using immunoSEQ multiplex PCR, the repertoire was profiled, and TCRdb retains in-frame clones only, with some absent. Of roughly 260,000 clones in the sample, roughly 90% were seen once. Material: peripheral blood. The receptor was derived from a woman aged 45-59 years who had recovered from COVID-19.

CDR3 sequence reads: CASSFRDRGDYEQYF. As DNA, the CDR3 is TGTGCCAGCAGTTTCCGGGACAGGGGGGACTACGAGCAGTACTTC. The chain couples TRBV6-5 to TRBJ2-7; TRBD1 aligns across 11 bases. Looked up from germline, CDR1 is MNHEY and CDR2 is SVGAGI. The CDR3 has 15 amino acids. Trimming took 4 bases from V and 3 from J; bases not matched to a gene: 5.